A single sample is the source of the 26 T cell receptor beta chains below, sequenced in a study of tumor-infiltrating lymphocytes in localized non-small cell lung cancer. Sequencing was performed with immunoSEQ multiplex PCR; in TCRdb, only in-frame clones are kept and a portion is missing. This repertoire shows approximately 10,000 clones, approximately 70% found once; its top ten account for 9.4%. Sequences were obtained from uninvolved lung tissue not adjacent to the tumor. All receptors derive from a human donor with non-small cell lung cancer.

V is TRBV4-3 and J is TRBJ1-5; no clear D gene. Germline V gives CDR1 LGHNA, CDR2 YSLEER. V was pared by 1 base and J by 5 bases, with 9 bases between. The CDR3 is 14 amino acids. The CDR3 bases are TGCGCCAGCAGCCAAGTTATTGCAGATCAGCCCCAGCATTTT. It yields the protein CASSQVIADQPQHF.

This clone occurred a few times. This chain uses TRBV19 with TRBJ2-7, with D tentatively TRBD1 or TRBD2 (5 bases each). Germline loops: CDR1 LNHDA, CDR2 SQIVND (reference sequence). CDR3 size: 13 residues. Trimming pared 7 bases from V and 8 bases from J, leaving 18 bases between. This CDR3 is CASTPRDGIQQYF. The CDR3 nucleotides are TGTGCCAGTACGCCCCGGGACGGTATACAGCAGTACTTC.

The chain uses TRBV5-1 and TRBJ2-1; D possibly corresponds to TRBD2 (6 bases). This CDR3 comprises 13 residues. Trimming cost V 0 bases and J 8 bases, with 9 bases left between them. Germline V lookup: CDR1 SGHRS, CDR2 YFSETQ. CDR3 nucleotide sequence: TGCGCCAGCAGCTTGGGGGGGGAGGATGAGCAGTTCTTC. This codes for CASSLGGEDEQFF. Full variable domain (remainder filled in from reference TRBV5-1 and TRBJ2-1): KAGVTQTPRYLIKTRGQQVTLSCSPISGHRSVSWYQQTPGQGLQFLFEYFSETQRNKGNFPGRFSGRQFSNSRSEMNVSTLELGDSALYLCASSLGGEDEQFFGPGTRLTVL.

V and J are TRBV28 and TRBJ2-1; 9 bases match TRBD1. Germline V gives CDR1 MDHEN, CDR2 SYDVKM. CDR3 length equals 13 residues. The ends lost 7 bases at V and 6 bases at J; junction bases unmatched: 4. The CDR3 coding sequence is TGTGCCAGCAACAGGGGGCTTGTCAATGAGCAGTTCTTC. It is translated as CASNRGLVNEQFF.

The chain carries TRBV15 and TRBJ2-7; D ambiguous. The CDR3 length is 13 residues. CDR1 LNHNV and CDR2 YYDKDF come from the germline V gene (reference sequence). Trimming removed 3 bases at V and 2 bases at J, with 8 bases between. DNA for the CDR3: TGTGCCACCAGCAGGGACCTCGCCTACGAGCAGTACTTC. It yields the protein CATSRDLAYEQYF.

V and J are TRBV6-5 and TRBJ2-7, with D perhaps matching TRBD1 (6 bases). Trimming took off 6 bases at V and 5 bases at J, with 8 bases between the two ends. CDR3 length: 11 amino acids. Germline CDR1 reads MNHEY; CDR2 reads SVGAGI. The CDR3 is CASRRGNEQYF. In nucleotides, the CDR3 is TGTGCCAGCAGGAGGGGGAACGAGCAGTACTTC.

The chain employs TRBV18 and TRBJ2-2; 7 positions match TRBD1. V lost 3 bases, J lost 5 bases, and 3 bases stayed unmatched. The CDR3 contains 14 residues. Germline assignment: CDR1 KGHSH and CDR2 LQKENI. The CDR3 spells CASSPGQLTGELFF. DNA for the CDR3: TGTGCCAGCTCACCGGGACAGTTAACCGGGGAGCTGTTTTTT. Based on the CDR3 plus reference TRBV18 and TRBJ2-2, the full variable domain is NAGVMQNPRHLVRRRGQEARLRCSPMKGHSHVYWYRQLPEEGLKFMVYLQKENIIDESGMPKERFSAEFPKEGPSILRIQQVVRGDSAAYFCASSPGQLTGELFFGEGSRLTVL.

The chain links TRBV30 to TRBJ2-3; weak D call: TRBD2 (5 bases). This CDR3 contains 16 residues. The ends were cut back, 4 bases at V and 5 bases at J, with 22 bases in the middle. CDR1 and CDR2 from the germline V gene are GTSNPN and SVGIG (reference sequence). The CDR3 loop reads CAWNGRAGRTGDTQYF. The DNA for the CDR3 is TGTGCCTGGAATGGCCGGGCGGGCAGAACGGGAGATACGCAGTATTTT.

The chain carries TRBV7-2 and TRBJ1-1; 7 nucleotides align to TRBD1. Germline CDR1 reads SGHTA; CDR2 reads FQGNSA. The CDR3 contains 14 residues. V lost 2 bases to trimming and J lost 4 bases; unmatched junction nucleotides: 4. CDR3 nucleotides: TGTGCCAGCAGCTTATTCAGGGGGGGCACTGAAGCTTTCTTT. As protein: CASSLFRGGTEAFF.

The chain uses TRBV6-6 and TRBJ2-3, with 11 bases that match TRBD2. V was clipped by 6 bases and J by 5 bases; unmatched bases: 7. Germline V gene sequence: CDR1 MNHNY, CDR2 SVGAGI (reference sequence). CDR3 size: 15 residues. CDR3 sequence: CASSPTSGSEDTQYF. Written as DNA, the CDR3 is TGTGCCAGCAGCCCTACTAGCGGGAGTGAAGATACGCAGTATTTT.

The chain uses TRBV5-4 and TRBJ1-1; possibly TRBD1 for D (5 bases). V was trimmed by 2 bases and J by 5 bases, leaving 10 bases between them. This CDR3 is 13 amino acids long. The germline V gene has CDR1 SGHNT and CDR2 YYREEE (reference sequence). CDR3 coding DNA: TGTGCCAGCAGCTTTCGGGGGAGGACTGAAGCTTTCTTT. This encodes CASSFRGRTEAFF.

This rearrangement joins TRBV5-1 to TRBJ2-7, with D perhaps matching TRBD2 (6 bases). Trimming removed 0 bases from V and 2 bases from J, with 18 bases in between. The CDR3 is 17 residues long. Per germline, CDR1 SGHRS and CDR2 YFSETQ. CDR3 nucleotide sequence: TGCGCCAGCAGCTTGGCCTTGTGGGGGACTGATCCCTACGAGCAGTACTTC. Translation gives CASSLALWGTDPYEQYF.

This chain connects TRBV6-5 to TRBJ2-7; D could derive from TRBD1 or TRBD2 (6 bases each). The length of the CDR3 is 13 residues. Germline assignment: CDR1 MNHEY and CDR2 SVGAGI. Deletions cut 7 bases from V and 6 bases from J, with 16 bases between. The CDR3 is CASTSPEGGEQYF. The CDR3 nucleotides read TGTGCCAGCACTTCGCCGGAGGGGGGCGAGCAGTACTTC.

This clone occurred a few times. The gene calls are TRBV9 and TRBJ2-7; D uncertain. CDR3 length: 12 residues. V lost 0 bases to trimming and J lost 4 bases, with 5 bases between them. CDR1 is SGDLS, CDR2 YYNGEE, per germline. DNA of the CDR3: TGTGCCAGCAGCGTAGGTGGGTACGAGCAGTACTTC. Translation gives CASSVGGYEQYF.

This rearrangement joins TRBV11-3 to TRBJ2-3, with D perhaps TRBD2 (5 bases). The CDR3 runs to 13 residues. The germline gives CDR1 SGHNT, CDR2 YENEEA. V lost 4 bases, J lost 7 bases, and 12 bases lay in between. The CDR3 DNA sequence: TGTGCCAGCAGCTCCTCGGACTCATATACGCAGTATTTT. It translates to CASSSSDSYTQYF.

On this clone: At one end the junction does not follow the germline gene, possibly because of a read error. The chain couples TRBV7-2 to TRBJ1-1; perhaps TRBD1 as D (5 bases). The V gene's germline CDR1 is SGHTA and CDR2 FQGNSA. The CDR3 extends over 13 amino acids. The CDR3 here is CASTLGVNTEAFF. CDR3 bases: TGTGCCAGCACCTTAGGGGTGAACACTGAAGCTTTCTTT.

V is TRBV11-3 and J is TRBJ1-2; no definite D call. CDR1 is SGHNT and CDR2 is YENEEA in the germline V gene. This CDR3 spans 13 amino acids. V was trimmed by 5 bases and J by 0 bases, leaving 7 bases between them. This CDR3 reads CASSHFPNYGYTF. CDR3 DNA sequence: TGTGCCAGCAGCCATTTCCCTAACTATGGCTACACCTTC.

The rearrangement joins TRBV11-2 to TRBJ2-7; D may match TRBD1 or TRBD2 (6 bases each). The CDR3 extends over 16 amino acids. Germline CDR1 is SGHAT and CDR2 is FQNNGV. The V and J ends lost 1 base and 6 bases respectively, with 19 bases between them. The CDR3 region has the DNA TGTGCCAGCAGCTTAGGGGCTCGGGGGCGATCTGGCGAGCAGTACTTC. Its protein is CASSLGARGRSGEQYF.

The chain is built from TRBV6-5 and TRBJ2-5, with a weak D call TRBD2 (6 bases). The CDR3 totals 13 residues. Germline V gene lookup returns CDR1 MNHEY and CDR2 SVGAGI. V was trimmed by 0 bases and J by 7 bases, leaving 9 bases between them. The CDR3 DNA reads as TGTGCCAGCAGTTACTCGAACGGGGGGACCCAGTACTTC. It yields the protein CASSYSNGGTQYF.

V is TRBV5-1 and J is TRBJ2-7; 7 nucleotides line up with TRBD1. The V gene end was trimmed by 0 bases and the J gene end by 4 bases; junction bases not matched to a gene: 4. From germline, CDR1 is SGHRS and CDR2 YFSETQ. The CDR3 is 14 amino acids. Here the CDR3 DNA reads TGCGCCAGCAGCTTGGTTCCCAGGGGGTACGAGCAGTACTTC. Translation: CASSLVPRGYEQYF.

This chain links TRBV7-2 with TRBJ2-2; D remains ambiguous. Trimming pared 2 bases from V and 1 base from J, leaving 2 bases between. The V gene's germline CDR1 is SGHTA and CDR2 FQGNSA. The CDR3 spans 13 residues. The CDR3 is CASSLLNTGELFF. The DNA for the CDR3 is TGTGCCAGCAGCTTACTGAACACCGGGGAGCTGTTTTTT.

The genes are TRBV9 and TRBJ2-3; a possible D gene is TRBD2 (5 bases). V was shortened by 3 bases and J by 10 bases, with 21 bases between the two germline ends. This CDR3 is 15 amino acids long. Germline CDR1 is SGDLS and CDR2 is YYNGEE. The CDR3 DNA sequence: TGTGCCAGCAGCGAAACTCCTACTAGTCCCGTAGCGCAGTATTTT. It translates to CASSETPTSPVAQYF.

The rearrangement links TRBV28 to TRBJ2-7; 7 positions agree with TRBD1. Trimming removed 7 bases from V and 0 bases from J; junction bases left unmatched: 6. The CDR3 is 14 residues long. CDR1 is MDHEN, CDR2 SYDVKM, per germline. The DNA of the CDR3 is TGTGCCAGCACTGAGGGGACAGTCTCCTACGAGCAGTACTTC. It specifies CASTEGTVSYEQYF.

V usage is TRBV5-1 and J usage is TRBJ2-6; TRBD2 aligns across 7 bases. Germline CDR1 reads SGHRS; CDR2 reads YFSETQ. The CDR3 sequence is 18 residues long. The V and J ends lost 0 bases and 1 base, in that order; junction bases with no gene match: 7. This CDR3 is CASSLAVGGSSGANVLTF. CDR3 bases: TGCGCCAGCAGCTTGGCCGTTGGCGGGAGTTCTGGGGCCAACGTCCTGACTTTC.

The V gene is TRBV2, the J gene TRBJ2-1; 15 bases fit TRBD2. V lost 7 bases and J lost 8; bases outside the gene matches: 15. The CDR3 runs 18 residues. Germline CDR1 and CDR2: SNHLY and FYNNEI. The CDR3 reads CASTDRGTSGRWGDEQFF. CDR3 coding DNA: TGTGCCAGCACGGACAGGGGGACTAGCGGGAGGTGGGGGGATGAGCAGTTCTTC.

A single count supports this clone. The V and J genes are TRBV10-2 and TRBJ2-3, with unresolved D. The CDR3 is made up of 15 amino acids. Trimming pared 3 bases from V and 2 bases from J, leaving 12 bases between. Germline assignment: CDR1 WSHSY and CDR2 SAAADI. Written as DNA, the CDR3 is TGCGCCAGCAGTGATTCCCAGGCGGTCACAGATACGCAGTATTTT. Translated: CASSDSQAVTDTQYF.